This TCR beta chain is from a study of cytomegalovirus exposure and HLA in healthy donors (dated by TCRdb to about 2017). Context from the whole study: According to an earlier analysis of several hundred of the donors, about 180 million T cells yielded 90 million to 140 million unique TCR beta sequences and more than 250 Gb of sequence data. Rather than drawing on any new phenotypic data, the later analysis identified candidate immune exposures from TCR beta sequences and the way those sequences occurred across donors. Donor age, sex, ethnicity and CMV serostatus were collected together with the repertoire data. The number of donors typed differed by locus, with about 620-630 for A, B, C, DRB1 and DQB1, roughly 550 for DQA1, approximately 580 for DPA1, and around 450 for DPB1. Among the roughly 400 genotyped donors, approximately 81% belonged to the genetic ancestry cluster associated with self-reported Caucasian donors. The study combined high-throughput TCR immunosequencing, statistical association of individual TCRs with disease status, and machine learning to predict cytomegalovirus infection status. In an earlier analysis of 500 to 650 of the donors, high-throughput TCR beta sequencing was used to judge whether each TCR beta V gene segment behaved as functional or pseudogenic. The study aimed to test whether signatures of past pathogen exposure could be identified by cataloging public T cell receptors. Several DR-DQ haplotypes were treated as single units for association and clustering because of strong linkage in the cohort. Using immunosequencing, the study profiled T cell repertoires from 500 to 800 subjects and related those repertoires to cytomegalovirus serostatus. Genome-wide SNP genotypes for about 55% of the 666 donors were used in a later genetic analysis, which treated that subset as a discovery cohort. A later analysis re-examined previously published TCR beta repertoires from more than 650 donors and added high-resolution HLA genotyping to investigate patterns of TCR occurrence. An early release covering about 600 HLA-typed donors comprised approximately 300 gigabases of sequencing data and tens of millions of unique TCR sequences. Both class I and class II loci were covered by HLA typing, at four-digit resolution. Across approximately 420 genotyped donors of the cohort, an average of about 240,000 unique TCR beta nucleotide sequences per donor were sequenced, and 15% to 20% of those sequences were non-productive. All discovery cohort repertoires had been generated using a single sequencing platform. Along with the approximately 700-subject first cohort, a separate validation cohort of over a hundred different subjects was used.

The library was generated by the immunoSEQ multiplex PCR assay. A mixture of 60 forward primers for TCR Vbeta segments and 13 reverse primers for TCR Jbeta segments was used in the multiplex PCR. The CDR3 region of rearranged TCR beta genes was amplified from genomic DNA by a multiplex PCR assay. The Illumina HiSeq System was used to sequence the amplified TCR beta libraries as 87-base-pair reads. The study's processing was this. A later analysis counted about 80 million unique TCR beta chains across the 666 repertoires, and roughly 11 million of these chains were shared by at least two donors. Raw reads were error-corrected and collapsed into unique sequences with a nearest-neighbor algorithm that merged closely related sequences to remove PCR and sequencing errors. V, D and J gene segments were assigned by aligning CDR3 sequences to IMGT reference sequences. Each retained sequence needed at least a six-nucleotide match to both a V gene segment and a J gene segment. A rearrangement was called productive if the CDR3 had no stop codons and remained in frame with V and J, and every other rearrangement was called non-productive. CDR3 was defined by IMGT convention, running from the second conserved V-encoded cysteine to the conserved J-encoded phenylalanine. In an earlier analysis of more than 550 of the donors, sequences lacking an unambiguous match to a single V gene segment were excluded. In an earlier analysis of a few hundred of the donors, a V segment was called functional when productive rearrangements were above 56.7%, and segregating when the standard deviation between donors exceeded 5%. A statistical classification framework was developed to diagnose cytomegalovirus status using the catalog of TCR beta chain sequences. In a later analysis, TCR nucleotide sequences were compared against IMGT/GENE-DB human TR gene sequences so that V and J genes could be assigned. The TCRdist pipeline was used in a later analysis to assign CDR3 sequences and most-parsimonious VDJ recombination scenarios. A later analysis defined each TCR beta chain by its CDR3 amino acid sequence plus V-gene family, and excluded reads lacking a unique V-gene family. As a way to deal with suspected cross-contamination and a sequencing artifact, a later analysis dropped approximately 570 nucleotide sequences that were highly shared and had low generation probability. In a later analysis, a clonal expansion index was calculated for each public chain from normalized within-repertoire ranks of inferred template counts. A later analysis computed generation probabilities with a VDJ recombination model fitted to out-of-frame rearrangements, and checked the results against IGoR. In a later analysis, hypergeometric tests were used to score TCR-TCR, TCR-HLA and TCR-CMV co-occurrence, with a repertoire-size bias correction applied to TCR pairs. False discovery rates were estimated in a later analysis by permuting HLA or CMV assignments 20 times. In a later analysis, co-occurring TCRs were grouped with DBSCAN, and TCRdist sequence similarity was added when clustering was performed within HLA-allele-positive subsets. For co-occurrence clustering, repertoires with fewer than 30,000 or more than 120,000 public chains were excluded, along with a handful of repertoires with anomalous nucleotide sharing. TCRdb's version of the immuneACCESS table is confined to in-frame rearrangements and falls short of the full clone set. An unresolved V gene accounts for under half of the shortfall where checked; the remainder is of unknown origin. V and J calls and clone size are as listed in that table; D and trimming were resolved from the DNA. The sample profile shows approximately 150,000 clones; more than 70% of them were found once. More than 2.5% of the sample comes from the top ten.

Concerning this clone: The antigen it binds to is not known. No quality values exist for individual bases; no much larger clone is one base distant.

The cohort consisted of 600 or so healthy bone marrow donors. At the time of sampling, every cohort member was nominally healthy, though immune exposures that went unrecorded were likely present. The donor tested CMV seronegative and was one of the 352 seronegative cohort members. Every donor gave a peripheral blood sample, and the peripheral blood mononuclear cells from that sample were used for TCR beta sequencing. Genomic DNA was extracted from the blood cell samples with the Qiagen DNeasy Blood Extraction Kit. Overall study outcomes, separate from this receptor: A later analysis found that HLA-associated TCR beta chains were more clonally expanded and had lower generation probabilities than equally common non-associated chains. Linkage disequilibrium might explain the correlated functional status among segregating V segments, but an unknown experimental factor could not be excluded. A cluster of highly shared sequence variants was judged likely to represent a technical artifact of the sequencing pipeline. The presence/absence analyses assumed that sequencing depth was roughly uniform across donors, and that assumption may not be true. Broadly in line with IMGT annotations, most TCR beta V segments showed up in productive rearrangements about 87% or about 30% of the time in an earlier analysis of around 550 of the donors. Cytomegalovirus status was reported to be diagnosed by the classifier with high specificity and sensitivity in both the original and validation cohorts. Most TCR sequences were seen in very few donors, while some public TCRs were found in many individuals. In a later genetic analysis, a missense DCLRE1C variant was associated with V-gene and J-gene trimming of TCR beta chains, and the association was replicated in an independent cohort. A further reported finding was that TCR beta sequences accurately predicted the HLA-A and HLA-B alleles for most subjects in the first cohort. The study listed 164 TCR beta chains as associated with cytomegalovirus. In a later analysis, TCR association rates were found to vary across HLA loci, with the most associated TCRs seen for DRB1 alleles and the fewest for HLA-C alleles. A few of the identified cytomegalovirus-associated TCR beta chains were confirmed in vitro to be specific for cytomegalovirus antigens. According to a later analysis, parvovirus B19, influenza, CMV and Epstein-Barr virus appeared linked to several top co-occurrence clusters. Strong co-occurrence of HLA alleles, especially DR and DQ, made assigning TCR associations to individual alleles difficult. At a false discovery rate of 0.05, a later analysis linked some 18,000 TCR beta sequences to specific HLA alleles. Immune exposure information for the cohort was limited to CMV serostatus. Most CMV-associated TCR beta chains appeared to be HLA-restricted in a later analysis, and the HLA associations seemed to be driven largely by CMV exposure. This cohort had only TCR beta chains sequenced, and the lack of alpha or paired-chain data limited which features could be detected. According to a later genetic analysis, donors in an Asian-associated ancestry cluster had fewer N-insertions in productive TCRs than the approximately 650-donor mean. It was suggested by the authors that the approach could potentially be generalized to other disease states and immunological phenotypes. Because counts were too low, about 17 rarely observed V segments, including chromosome 9 orphons, were excluded from the earlier analysis of roughly 580 of the donors. HLA typing was unavailable for some donors at each locus, so association tests used only the typed subset.

Sequenced sample: PBMCs. The receptor was isolated from a man aged 40-49 years in good health and CMV-seronegative.

For the CDR3, the sequence is CASSIVSGGTDTQYF. The DNA sequence follows: TGTGCCAGTAGTATAGTTAGCGGGGGCACAGATACGCAGTATTTT. The chain was built from TRBV19 and TRBJ2-3, and 8 junction bases match TRBD2. V is pruned by 1 base and J by 1 base, leaving 1 base of the junction without a gene match. The germline V gene (reference sequence) specifies LNHDA as CDR1 and SQIVND as CDR2. From the cysteine through the phenylalanine, the CDR3 covers 15 amino acids. The only DNA kept is the CDR3, 45 bases in frame from the first base.